One sample yielded the 8 T cell receptor beta chains listed below, sequenced in a study of cytomegalovirus exposure and HLA in healthy donors. In the PCR, 60 Vbeta and 13 Jbeta primers were used. The assay was immunoSEQ multiplex PCR, and TCRdb's table has in-frame clones only and misses some. The sample carries 150,000 to 200,000 clones, less than 90% recorded once. Sequencing input: PBMCs. These receptors originate from a man aged 50 to 59 in good health and CMV-seropositive.

The chain couples TRBV4-3 to TRBJ2-7, with D perhaps TRBD2 (5 bases). Germline V gene sequence: CDR1 LGHNA, CDR2 YSLEER. With 4 bases removed from V and 3 bases from J, the gap between germline ends came to 13 bases. This CDR3 has 14 amino acids. In nucleotides, the CDR3 is TGCGCCAGCAGCCCTCATCCGGGAAGCTACGAGCAGTACTTC. Amino acid sequence: CASSPHPGSYEQYF.

This rearrangement joins TRBV27 to TRBJ2-5; TRBD2 aligns across 13 bases. The J call may be in error: the DNA end matches TRBJ2-7 better. The CDR3 length is 15 residues. Per the germline V gene, CDR1 is MNHEY and CDR2 is SMNVEV (reference sequence). CDR3 sequence reads: CASSLTSGRAHEQYF. CDR3 in DNA: TGTGCCAGCAGTTTAACTAGCGGGAGGGCACACGAGCAGTACTTC.

The rearrangement uses TRBV7-3 and TRBJ1-6; no reliable D call. From germline, CDR1 is SGHTA and CDR2 FQGTGA. V was pared by 1 base and J by 10 bases, with 14 bases between. The CDR3 extends over 15 amino acids. The DNA for the CDR3 is TGTGCCAGCAGCTTAAGGGCAGGAGGTGAATCACCCCTCCACTTT. It translates to CASSLRAGGESPLHF.

This chain links TRBV5-4 with TRBJ2-2; the D gene is possibly TRBD2 (5 bases). The CDR3 extends over 16 amino acids. V lost 4 bases and J lost 3, with 16 bases in between. Germline CDR1 is SGHNT and CDR2 is YYREEE (reference sequence). The CDR3 loop is CASSQLQRADTGELFF. The CDR3 DNA is TGTGCCAGCAGCCAGCTCCAGAGGGCGGACACCGGGGAGCTGTTTTTT. The full variable domain, with the rest looked up from reference TRBV5-4 and TRBJ2-2, is ETGVTQSPTHLIKTRGQQVTLRCSSQSGHNTVSWYQQALGQGPQFIFQYYREEENGRGNFPPRFSGLQFPNYSSELNVNALELDDSALYLCASSQLQRADTGELFFGEGSRLTVL.

The chain uses TRBV19 and TRBJ1-5, with D possibly matching TRBD1 (5 bases). The CDR3 totals 17 residues. V was pared by 2 bases and J by 5 bases, with 19 bases between. Germline CDR1 reads LNHDA; CDR2 reads SQIVND (reference sequence). CDR3 loop: CASSILQGVTWDQPQHF. In DNA, the CDR3 is TGTGCCAGTAGTATATTGCAGGGTGTAACATGGGATCAGCCCCAGCATTTT.

Comment on this clone: Compared with germline, one end of the junction differs, possibly owing to a read error. In the same sample, other DNA sequences code for this CDR3. This sequence joins TRBV20-1 and TRBJ2-7, with TRBD1 matching 7 bases. The CDR3 runs to 11 residues. Germline CDR1 and CDR2: DFQATT and SNEGSKA (reference sequence). CDR3 amino acids: CSVGQTYEQYF. The CDR3, as DNA: TGCAGTGTGGGACAGACCTACGAGCAGTACTTT.

This chain connects TRBV29-1 to TRBJ2-2, with D possibly being TRBD1 (5 bases). This CDR3 region has 16 residues. The germline V and J ends were trimmed by 1 base and 0 bases, with 12 bases remaining between them. Germline CDR1 and CDR2: SQVTM and ANQGSEA. CDR3 protein: CSVEGRQYSNTGELFF. CDR3 bases: TGCAGCGTTGAAGGAAGACAGTATTCGAACACCGGGGAGCTGTTTTTT.

The CDR3: CASSFPGVWTEAFF. The DNA of the CDR3 is TGTGCCAGCAGCTTTCCAGGGGTTTGGACTGAAGCTTTCTTT. The chain joins TRBV7-2 to TRBJ1-1; a weak D match, TRBD1 (6 bases). The ends were cut back, 3 bases at V and 5 bases at J, with 13 bases in the middle. This CDR3 comprises 14 residues. The germline gives CDR1 SGHTA, CDR2 FQGNSA.